The sequence of this T cell receptor (beta chain) was determined in a study of Ad26.COV2.S vaccination and SARS-CoV-2 variants. With regard to this clone: This sample also contains other DNA sequences that code for the same CDR3.

Sequenced by immunoSEQ multiplex PCR; TCRdb stores in-frame clones only, minus some. Of around 450,000 clones listed, 80% to 90% are singletons. The CDR3 runs to 12 residues. V lost 3 bases, J lost 2 bases, and 2 bases lay in between. Germline values: CDR1 MDHEN, CDR2 SYDVKM. Treatment: 15 to 20 received Ad26.COV2.S at low or high dose, single or two shots; 5 received placebo; per-sample allocation not given. At day 63 after the first vaccine or placebo injection, samples were drawn. The clonotype originates from a person between 18 and 65 years old who received the Ad26.COV2.S COVID-19 vaccine or a placebo. The source was peripheral blood, collected in a trial of Ad26.COV2.S vaccine versus placebo. This chain uses TRBV28 with TRBJ1-5; no reliable D call. CDR3 sequence: CASSLRNQPQHF. The CDR3 coding sequence is TGTGCCAGCAGTTTGCGCAATCAGCCCCAGCATTTT.